This T cell receptor beta chain was recorded in a study of blood T cell repertoires in COVID-19. Study context: Samples taken during acute and convalescent COVID-19 were collected in the United States, Italy and Spain.

This CDR3 has 15 residues. Losses at the gene ends were 3 bases for V and 0 bases for J; bases not matched to a gene: 3. TCRdb keeps only in-frame clones here, not all; method: immunoSEQ multiplex PCR. Of 280,000 or so clones listed, around 90% were seen once; the top ten hold about 1.7%. The receptor comes from a woman aged 18-35 years with acute COVID-19. The rearrangement links TRBV5-3 to TRBJ1-2; 9 bases map to TRBD1. TRBV5-3 is an ORF; its function is uncertain. Material: PBMCs or T cells enriched from blood (not recorded which). The CDR3 DNA follows: TGTGCCAGAAGCTCCCGGGACAGGGCTAACTATGGCTACACCTTC. Amino acids: CARSSRDRANYGYTF.